This T cell receptor (beta chain) came from a study of T cells in localized non-small cell lung cancer. Findings and caveats of the study: Out of the top 100 tumor clones, a median roughly 52 were seen in adjacent lung.

This CDR3 has 13 amino acids. V lost 7 bases and J 0 bases, leaving 7 bases between the germline ends. Per the germline V gene, CDR1 is MDHEN and CDR2 is SYDVKM. Generated by immunoSEQ multiplex PCR, the TCRdb table keeps only in-frame clones and is missing some. Here the sample spans 1,400 or so clones, about 24% being singletons. By share, this clone ranks as large. Antigen unknown. The clonotype comes from a man aged 18-55 years with stage II lung adenocarcinoma. Sample: normal lung tissue next to the tumor, taken before any cancer treatment. The chain recombines TRBV28 with TRBJ1-3; D is uncertain. The CDR3 DNA reads TGTGCCAGCAAGAAGGACTCTGGAAACACCATATATTTT. Protein sequence: CASKKDSGNTIYF.